Below, 27 T cell receptor beta chains from the same sample are listed, as sequenced in a study of T cells in localized non-small cell lung cancer. Clones were sequenced by immunoSEQ multiplex PCR, and TCRdb holds only the in-frame ones, with some missing. This sample has about 29,000 clones, with about nine tenths found just once. Sequencing used peripheral blood, obtained before any cancer treatment. The receptors shown here come from a woman aged 35 to 75 with stage I lung adenocarcinoma.

The V gene is TRBV7-8, the J gene TRBJ2-5; tentative D call: TRBD2 (5 bases). The CDR3 sequence is 17 residues long. Looked up from germline, CDR1 is SGHVS and CDR2 is FQNEAQ. With 5 bases removed from V and 5 bases from J, the gap between germline ends came to 24 bases. CDR3 in DNA: TGTGCCAGCAGCCCTTTGGAGAGGTTTGGGGAGCCGGAGACCCAGTACTTC. It specifies CASSPLERFGEPETQYF.

The chain employs TRBV10-1 and TRBJ2-2, with a possible D match to TRBD1 (5 bases). This CDR3 has 15 amino acids. V was clipped by 3 bases and J by 2 bases, with 10 bases between them. Germline loops: CDR1 WNHNN, CDR2 SYGVQD (reference sequence). The CDR3 region is CASSDQTANTGELFF. The CDR3, as DNA: TGCGCCAGCAGTGATCAGACAGCCAACACCGGGGAGCTGTTTTTT.

This rearrangement joins TRBV30 to TRBJ1-2; the D is unclear. V lost 2 bases and J 3 bases, leaving 16 bases between the germline ends. Germline values: CDR1 GTSNPN, CDR2 SVGIG (reference sequence). CDR3 size: 15 residues. The DNA of the CDR3 is TGTGCCTGGAGTCAAAAGTCAGGCGGCGACTATGGCTACACCTTC. It encodes CAWSQKSGGDYGYTF.

This clone was seen a handful of times. This rearrangement joins TRBV11-3 to TRBJ1-1; no firm D call. CDR1 is SGHNT and CDR2 is YENEEA in the germline V gene. With 5 bases removed from V and 2 bases from J, the gap between germline ends came to 15 bases. This CDR3 region has 15 residues. The chain's CDR3 is CASSDSVGGNTEAFF. The CDR3 DNA follows: TGTGCCAGCAGCGATAGCGTAGGAGGAAACACTGAAGCTTTCTTT. The full variable domain, in which reference TRBV11-3 and TRBJ1-1 provide the parts outside the CDR3, is EAGVVQSPRYKIIEKKQPVAFWCNPISGHNTLYWYLQNLGQGPELLIRYENEEAVDDSQLPKDRFSAERLKGVDSTLKIQPAELGDSAVYLCASSDSVGGNTEAFFGQGTRLTVV.

This chain joins TRBV7-2 and TRBJ1-1, with D unresolved. Germline V gene lookup returns CDR1 SGHTA and CDR2 FQGNSA. Trimming took off 4 bases at V and 3 bases at J, with 12 bases between the two ends. The CDR3 length is 14 residues. The CDR3 DNA reads as TGTGCCAGCAGCTCGCTGCCCGGGTACACTGAAGCTTTCTTT. Protein sequence: CASSSLPGYTEAFF.

J is TRBJ2-3 and V is TRBV6-4; a weak D match, TRBD2 (6 bases). The CDR3 is made up of 15 amino acids. Trimming shortened V by 0 bases and J by 2 bases, and 9 bases separated the two germline ends. Germline-derived CDR1 and CDR2 are MRHNA and SNTAGT. The CDR3 here is CASSDSAGNTDTQYF. CDR3 nucleotides: TGTGCCAGCAGTGACTCCGCGGGGAACACAGATACGCAGTATTTT.

V usage is TRBV7-6 and J usage is TRBJ2-3; no clear D. CDR3 length: 15 amino acids. V lost 5 bases, J lost 0 bases, and 12 bases lay in between. CDR1 and CDR2 from the germline V gene are SGHVS and FNYEAQ. In nucleotides, the CDR3 is TGTGCCAGCAGCACGCCCGGCTCTAGCACAGATACGCAGTATTTT. This sequence encodes CASSTPGSSTDTQYF.

The chain links TRBV10-2 to TRBJ1-6; D is uncertain. The CDR3 has 15 amino acids. V was cut by 0 bases and J by 4 bases, with 7 bases left in between. Germline lookup yields CDR1 WSHSY and CDR2 SAAADI. The CDR3 reads CASSESPGYNSPLHF. As DNA, the CDR3 is TGCGCCAGCAGTGAGTCACCGGGTTATAATTCACCCCTCCACTTT.

The V gene is TRBV29-1, the J gene TRBJ2-7, with 7 positions matching TRBD1. The CDR3 sequence is 15 residues long. J lost 4 bases, V lost 4 bases, and 13 bases had no gene match. Germline-derived CDR1 and CDR2 are SQVTM and ANQGSEA. The CDR3 reads CSVVLTGTDDYEQYF. CDR3 DNA sequence: TGCAGCGTTGTCCTGACCGGGACAGACGATTACGAGCAGTACTTC.

The chain couples TRBV27 to TRBJ2-6; maybe TRBD1 (6 bases). The CDR3 covers 17 residues. Between the trimmed V and J ends, which lost 6 bases and 1 base, there was a span of 16 bases. The V gene's germline CDR1 is MNHEY and CDR2 SMNVEV (reference sequence). Here the CDR3 DNA reads TGTGCCAGCAGCTCTGAACAGGGAAGGTCTGGGGCCAACGTCCTGACTTTC. Translating gives CASSSEQGRSGANVLTF.

The V and J genes are TRBV27 and TRBJ2-1, with D possibly TRBD2 on 6 matching bases. Per the germline V gene, CDR1 is MNHEY and CDR2 is SMNVEV (reference sequence). The length of the CDR3 is 14 residues. The ends were cut back, 2 bases at V and 9 bases at J, with 14 bases in the middle. CDR3 sequence (DNA): TGTGCCAGCAGTTTAGACAGTGGCGGGGTTGAGCAGTTCTTC. Protein: CASSLDSGGVEQFF.

The chain couples TRBV7-3 to TRBJ2-5; weak D call: TRBD1 (6 bases). The germline CDR1 and CDR2 sequences are SGHTA and FQGTGA. The CDR3 runs 14 residues. V was clipped by 3 bases and J by 1 base, with 9 bases between them. The CDR3 DNA reads TGTGCCAGCAGCTTTGACAGGAGCCAAGAGACCCAGTACTTC. This gives the protein CASSFDRSQETQYF. The complete variable domain, with remaining parts taken from reference TRBV7-3 and TRBJ2-5, reads GAGVSQTPSNKVTEKGKYVELRCDPISGHTALYWYRQSLGQGPEFLIYFQGTGAADDSGLPNDRFFAVRPEGSVSTLKIQRTERGDSAVYLCASSFDRSQETQYFGPGTRLLVL.

The chain combines TRBV13 with TRBJ1-2, with TRBD1 identical over 11 bases. The V gene's germline CDR1 is PRHDT and CDR2 FYEKMQ (reference sequence). CDR3 length: 15 residues. The ends lost 3 bases at V and 3 bases at J; junction bases unmatched: 3. In DNA, the CDR3 is TGTGCCAGCAGCTTCCAGGGACAGGGGGACTATGGCTACACCTTC. Protein: CASSFQGQGDYGYTF.

V gene TRBV5-8 combines with J gene TRBJ1-1; 10 bases map to TRBD1. From germline, CDR1 is SGHTS and CDR2 YDEGEE. Trimming cost V 4 bases and J 8 bases; bases outside gene matches: 11. The CDR3 has 15 amino acids. This CDR3 reads CASSPTPTGGPEAFF. As DNA, the CDR3 is TGTGCCAGCAGCCCAACCCCGACAGGGGGCCCGGAAGCTTTCTTT.

This chain uses TRBV30 with TRBJ1-6, with 11 bases aligning to TRBD1. The V gene end was trimmed by 7 bases and the J gene end by 3 bases; junction bases not matched to a gene: 5. The germline CDR1 and CDR2 sequences are GTSNPN and SVGIG (reference sequence). This CDR3 has 15 residues. The DNA for the CDR3 is TGTGCCTTTTCCGGGACAGGGGGCTATAATTCACCCCTCCACTTT. Translating it yields CAFSGTGGYNSPLHF.

The chain has TRBV2 and TRBJ1-2; D remains unclear. CDR3 length equals 15 residues. The germline V and J ends were trimmed by 2 bases and 8 bases, with 18 bases remaining between them. Germline values: CDR1 SNHLY, CDR2 FYNNEI. This CDR3 is CASSESTVGLYGYTF. The CDR3 DNA is TGTGCCAGCAGTGAAAGTACAGTGGGTCTATACGGCTACACCTTC.

This clone was detected only once. The rearrangement links TRBV10-3 to TRBJ1-1; TRBD1 matches at 8 bases. This CDR3 is built from 15 residues. CDR1 and CDR2 (germline): ENHRY, SYGVKD. Trimming at V came to 4 bases and at J to 5 bases, leaving 9 bases not matched to a gene. For the CDR3, the DNA is TGTGCCATCAGTGGGGGCGCGACAGGGGAGACTGAAGCTTTCTTT. Encoded protein: CAISGGATGETEAFF.

This chain links TRBV28 with TRBJ1-4; D unclear. With 5 bases removed from V and 3 bases from J, the gap between germline ends came to 10 bases. Germline V lookup: CDR1 MDHEN, CDR2 SYDVKM. There are 14 residues in the CDR3. The CDR3 nucleotides are TGTGCCAGCAGTCGGGATGCGTCTAATGAAAAACTGTTTTTT. This gives the protein CASSRDASNEKLFF.

The chain uses TRBV6-6 and TRBJ2-7; 7 positions match TRBD1. This CDR3 comprises 14 residues. The germline V gene encodes CDR1 MNHNY and CDR2 SVGAGI (reference sequence). V shed 5 bases and J 3 bases; nucleotides not matched to a gene: 7. The CDR3 is CASSRPGTVYEQYF. The CDR3 DNA follows: TGTGCCAGCAGTCGACCGGGGACAGTCTACGAGCAGTACTTC.

V and J are TRBV27 and TRBJ1-1, with a tentative D call TRBD1 (6 bases). Germline CDR1 and CDR2: MNHEY and SMNVEV (reference sequence). The V end lost 3 bases, the J end lost 1 base, and 15 bases lay between the germline ends. CDR3 size: 16 residues. The CDR3 DNA is TGTGCCAGCAGTTTTGAGGGAACAGGGTGGAACACTGAAGCTTTCTTT. Translated: CASSFEGTGWNTEAFF.

The chain uses TRBV5-8 and TRBJ1-6, with 8 bases identical to TRBD1. Germline lookup yields CDR1 SGHTS and CDR2 YDEGEE. The CDR3 totals 14 residues. Trimming removed 4 bases from V and 13 bases from J; junction bases left unmatched: 10. The CDR3 DNA reads TGTGCCAGCAGCCGGACAGGGCCCCGGTCTCCCCTCCACTTT. Translating gives CASSRTGPRSPLHF.

The chain links TRBV7-2 to TRBJ1-5, with D perhaps TRBD1 (6 bases). CDR1 SGHTA and CDR2 FQGNSA come from the germline V gene. Trimming left V 5 bases short and J 5 bases short, with 19 bases between. The CDR3 runs 16 residues. In nucleotides, the CDR3 is TGTGCCAGCAGCCCCCCCAACAGGGATGCTTATCAGCCCCAGCATTTT. Translating it yields CASSPPNRDAYQPQHF.

This sequence joins TRBV5-1 and TRBJ2-3; D unresolved. In germline, CDR1 is SGHRS, CDR2 YFSETQ. With 6 bases removed from V and 3 bases from J, the gap between germline ends came to 11 bases. The CDR3 length is 13 residues. The CDR3 reads CASKTDPTDTQYF. The DNA of the CDR3 is TGCGCCAGCAAAACGGACCCGACAGATACGCAGTATTTT. The variable domain in full, with the rest retrieved from reference TRBV5-1 and TRBJ2-3, is KAGVTQTPRYLIKTRGQQVTLSCSPISGHRSVSWYQQTPGQGLQFLFEYFSETQRNKGNFPGRFSGRQFSNSRSEMNVSTLELGDSALYLCASKTDPTDTQYFGPGTRLTVL.

The genes are TRBV5-1 and TRBJ1-2, with unresolved D. Trimming took 1 base from V and 2 from J, leaving 15 bases between them. In germline, CDR1 is SGHRS, CDR2 YFSETQ. The CDR3 sequence is 16 residues long. The CDR3 nucleotides are TGCGCCAGCAGCTTGACTGCGGGTACCAACAACTATGGCTACACCTTC. Its protein product is CASSLTAGTNNYGYTF.

V usage is TRBV10-3 and J usage is TRBJ2-7; TRBD1 is a possible D gene (5 bases). The CDR3 length is 15 residues. V was cut by 2 bases and J by 3 bases, with 14 bases left in between. Germline-derived CDR1 and CDR2 are ENHRY and SYGVKD. The CDR3 DNA follows: TGTGCCATCAGTGAGCCTATACACGACAGCTACGAGCAGTACTTC. This sequence encodes CAISEPIHDSYEQYF.

CDR3 sequence reads: CASSLYSGGAKDTQYF. The CDR3 nucleotides are TGTGCCAGCAGTCTCTATAGCGGGGGGGCAAAAGATACGCAGTATTTT. V usage is TRBV27 and J usage is TRBJ2-3; 11 bases are shared with TRBD2. This CDR3 contains 16 residues. Germline V gene lookup returns CDR1 MNHEY and CDR2 SMNVEV (reference sequence). The trim removed 5 bases at V and 5 bases at J, leaving 9 bases unmatched.

The chain carries TRBV30 and TRBJ2-2; unclear D gene. Trimming took 8 bases from V and 4 from J, leaving 8 bases between them. Germline CDR1 and CDR2: GTSNPN and SVGIG (reference sequence). This CDR3 comprises 11 residues. This CDR3 is CARGFTGELFF. The CDR3 DNA reads as TGTGCCCGAGGATTCACCGGGGAGCTGTTTTTT.